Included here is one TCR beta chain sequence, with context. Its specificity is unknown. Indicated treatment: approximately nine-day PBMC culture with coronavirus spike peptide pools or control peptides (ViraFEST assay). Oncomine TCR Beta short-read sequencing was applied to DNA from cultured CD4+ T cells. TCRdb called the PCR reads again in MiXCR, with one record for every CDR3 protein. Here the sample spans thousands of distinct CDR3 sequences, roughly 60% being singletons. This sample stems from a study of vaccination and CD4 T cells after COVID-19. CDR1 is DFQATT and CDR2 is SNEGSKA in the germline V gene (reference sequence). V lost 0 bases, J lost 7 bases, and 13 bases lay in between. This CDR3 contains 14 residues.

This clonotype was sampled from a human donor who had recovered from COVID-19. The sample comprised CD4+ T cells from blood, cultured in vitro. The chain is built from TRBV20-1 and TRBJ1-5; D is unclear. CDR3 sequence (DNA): TGCAGTGCTAGAGATGATGTGGGCGGACAGCCCCAGCATTTT. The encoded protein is CSARDDVGGQPQHF.